This is a list of T cell receptor beta chains from one sample in a study of cytomegalovirus exposure and HLA in healthy donors. The protocol was immunoSEQ multiplex PCR, while the TCRdb copy is restricted to in-frame clones and leaves out a portion. Of over 50,000 clones detected, 70% to 85% appear once; the ten largest clones hold around 1.5%. The sample was PBMCs. The receptors here all came from a man aged 35-49 years in good health and CMV-seronegative. The CDR3 runs from the conserved cysteine through the conserved F or W. Each record gives: J gene, V gene, D gene, clone size, CDR3 DNA, CDR3 protein. D genes are given only for firm matches. Only part of the rows carry a size: once, few, many, or a class if the clone is expanded.

>TRBJ1-5|TRBV10-2|.|once
TGCGCCAGCAGTGGGAGGGGCAATCAGCCCCAGCATTTT
CASSGRGNQPQHF
>TRBJ1-5|TRBV7-2|TRBD1|.
TGTGCCAGCAGCTCGGAGCCGGGACAGTCCACTAATCAGCCCCAGCATTTT
CASSSEPGQSTNQPQHF
>TRBJ2-7|TRBV5-1|TRBD1|.
TGCGCCAGCAGCTTGGGGGGACAGTCAGGCTACGAGCAGTACTTC
CASSLGGQSGYEQYF
>TRBJ2-2|TRBV19|TRBD2|.
TGTGCCAGTGCCAAAGTGTCCCTGCTCCGTGGGAGGGATACCGGGGAGCTGTTTTTT
CASAKVSLLRGRDTGELFF
>TRBJ2-1|TRBV4-1|.|.
TGCGCCAGCAGCCAAGTAGCGTACAATGAGCAGTTCTTC
CASSQVAYNEQFF
>TRBJ1-3|TRBV14|.|.
TGTGCCAGCAGCTCCGGGGGGGGCATCTCTGGAAACACCATATATTTT
CASSSGGGISGNTIYF
>TRBJ1-1|TRBV5-4|.|.
TGTGCCAGCAGCTCCGGGAAGTCGGGGGTAACGCGCACTGAAGCTTTCTTT
CASSSGKSGVTRTEAFF
>TRBJ1-2|TRBV9|.|.
TGTGCCAGCAGTGCATCCAGGGAAGGTGGCTACACCTTC
CASSASREGGYTF
>TRBJ1-6|TRBV2|TRBD1|.
TGTGCCAGCAGTGTCTCTCTGGGACAGGGAGGCATCCCCTATAATTCACCCCTCCACTTT
CASSVSLGQGGIPYNSPLHF
>TRBJ1-5|TRBV5-6|TRBD1|.
TGTGCCAGCAGCTTGGCAGGGACAGCACGCAGCAATCAGCCCCAGCATTTT
CASSLAGTARSNQPQHF
>TRBJ2-3|TRBV9|.|.
TGTGCCAGCAACAACGATGGCTTCGATACGCAGTATTTT
CASNNDGFDTQYF
>TRBJ1-1|TRBV7-9|.|.
TGTGCCAGCAGCCCAGGGGCCGGGGTTTACAAAGCTTTCTTT
CASSPGAGVYKAFF
>TRBJ2-1|TRBV9|.|.
TGTGCCAGCAGCGCCGGGATTTACAATGAGCAGTTCTTC
CASSAGIYNEQFF
>TRBJ1-2|TRBV30|.|few
TGTGCCTGGAGAACAGGGCCGGGGGGCTACACCTTC
CAWRTGPGGYTF
>TRBJ1-1|TRBV5-1|.|few
TGCGCCAGCAGCCTGATTGGGGGAGGGAGGACTGAAGCTTTCTTT
CASSLIGGGRTEAFF
>TRBJ1-5|TRBV19|.|.
TGTGCCACCACCACGGACACCTATAGCAATCAGCCCCAGCATTTT
CATTTDTYSNQPQHF
>TRBJ1-2|TRBV2|TRBD1|.
TGTGCCAGTTCGGGTACGGACAGGGCCATCTATGGCTACACCTTC
CASSGTDRAIYGYTF
>TRBJ2-1|TRBV7-7|.|.
TGTGCTAGCAGCTTATCCTCCGCGGCTGAGCAGTTCTTC
CASSLSSAAEQFF
>TRBJ2-3|TRBV10-3|.|.
TGTGCCACTCAACAGGGTCCAGGCACAGATACGCAGTATTTT
CATQQGPGTDTQYF
>TRBJ2-7|TRBV18|TRBD1|.
TGTGCCAGCTCACCTGTTCCGGGACAGGGCTACGAGCAGTACTTC
CASSPVPGQGYEQYF
>TRBJ2-3|TRBV5-1|.|.
TGCGCCAGCAGCTTGGATTCTTCAGGGAGCACAGATACGCAGTATTTT
CASSLDSSGSTDTQYF
>TRBJ2-1|TRBV7-9|.|.
TGTGCCAGCAGCTTCCGTGGGGCCCACAATGAGCAGTTCTTC
CASSFRGAHNEQFF
>TRBJ2-3|TRBV7-8|TRBD2|once
TGTGCCAGCAGCAGCAGCGGGGGGGGAGATACGCAGTATTTT
CASSSSGGGDTQYF
>TRBJ2-3|TRBV30|TRBD2|.
TGTGCCTGGAACCACCCCCCGGAGCGGGGGGGATACACAGATACGCAGTATTTT
CAWNHPPERGGYTDTQYF
>TRBJ2-1|TRBV7-7|.|.
TGTGCCAGCAGCCATGGGAGGTACAATGAGCAGTTCTTC
CASSHGRYNEQFF
>TRBJ2-7|TRBV6-1|.|.
TGTGCCAGCAGTCTGGAGCTCTACGAGCAGTACTTC
CASSLELYEQYF
>TRBJ1-5|TRBV6-1|.|.
TGTGCCAGCAGTGAATCAACAGGGAATCAGCCCCAGCATTTT
CASSESTGNQPQHF
>TRBJ2-7|TRBV12-5|TRBD1|.
TGTGCTAGTGGTCCGGGACAGGGGGCGCTAGAGCAGTACTTC
CASGPGQGALEQYF
>TRBJ1-4|TRBV4-2|.|.
TGTGCCAGCAGCCAAGACAGGGTAGGGGAAAAACTGTTTTTT
CASSQDRVGEKLFF
>TRBJ1-3|TRBV5-1|.|.
TGCGCCAGCAGCAGTAAAGTCCGAGGGTGGCCCTCTGGAAACACCATATATTTT
CASSSKVRGWPSGNTIYF
>TRBJ2-5|TRBV19|.|.
TGTGCCAGTAGTACTCGGGGGCAAGAGACCCAGTACTTC
CASSTRGQETQYF
>TRBJ2-5|TRBV28|TRBD1|.
TGTGCCAGCAGTTCATCGGGACAGGGTGATTTGGAGACCCAGTACTTC
CASSSSGQGDLETQYF
>TRBJ2-7|TRBV7-2|.|.
TGTGCCAGCAGCCCCGCGGACAGACTCTCGAGGGAGCAGTACTTC
CASSPADRLSREQYF
>TRBJ2-7|TRBV6-1|TRBD2|few
TGTGCCAGCAGCAGTTTATGGCGGGGGGGCTACGAGCAGTACTTC
CASSSLWRGGYEQYF
>TRBJ2-7|TRBV25-1|.|.
TGTGCCAGCAGTGACTCCGGGGAGGCTGAGCAGTACTTC
CASSDSGEAEQYF
>TRBJ2-1|TRBV27|.|.
TGTGCCAGCCGCACCGGCGGGGCACGGTACAATGAGCAGTTCTTC
CASRTGGARYNEQFF
>TRBJ2-1|TRBV15|.|.
TGTGCCACCAGCAGAGATTTGGGGGCTGGCTACAATGAGCAGTTCTTC
CATSRDLGAGYNEQFF
>TRBJ1-1|TRBV25-1|TRBD1|.
TGTGCCAGGACAGGGGACGCACGTCCCACTCCGAACACTGAAGCTTTCTTT
CARTGDARPTPNTEAFF
>TRBJ2-1|TRBV9|TRBD2|.
TGTGCCAGCAGCCCACGACTAGCAGAGTACAATGAGCAGTTCTTC
CASSPRLAEYNEQFF
>TRBJ1-2|TRBV5-5|.|.
TGTGCCAGCAGCCAGGGCGGGAGTGGCTACACCTTC
CASSQGGSGYTF
>TRBJ1-1|TRBV10-2|TRBD1|few
TGCGCCAGCAGTGAGGACAGGGGGCTCGACACTGAAGCTTTCTTT
CASSEDRGLDTEAFF
>TRBJ1-1|TRBV10-3|TRBD1|few
TGTGCCATCAGTGATCCGGACAGGGGGCACACTGAAGCTTTCTTT
CAISDPDRGHTEAFF